The T cell receptor (beta chain) under discussion was sequenced for a study of blood T cell repertoires in COVID-19 (dated by TCRdb to about 2020). With regard to the full study: Collaborator samples came from the United States, Italy and Spain and covered acute and convalescent phases of COVID-19. The material from the prospective study consisted of cDNA or gDNA derived from T cells, B-cell-depleted T cells, or PBMCs. Deeply sampled blood TCRbeta repertoires from subjects exposed to, actively infected with, or recovered from COVID-19 were included in the dataset. A de-identified subject ID, COVID-19 status, age in years and sex were almost always included in the sample metadata. Where available, HLA class I and class II types were obtained from metadata supplied by the sample provider rather than from assay-based typing. The repertoires were released in a freely available public database meant as a resource for research on the immune response to SARS-CoV-2. The samples were drawn from the first 160 participants of the ongoing ImmuneRACE study and from 1,254 subjects provided by 6 global collaborators.

General conclusions and limits of the study: How much clinical and demographic metadata was included differed by source and by participant, and the metadata was provided uncurated.

CDR3 length: 11 amino acids, cysteine to phenylalanine. Of the read, only the CDR3 DNA is kept; its 33 bases are in frame from base 1. Clipping removes 4 bases from V and 10 bases from J, with 5 as the unmatched junction base count. CDR1 DFQATT and CDR2 SNEGSKA were looked up in the germline V gene (reference sequence). On this clone: Its specific antigen is unknown. Base qualities are not recorded, but no much larger clone differs from it by a single base.

The immunoSEQ Assay, a bias-controlled multiplex PCR, was used to amplify TCRbeta CDR3 regions from genomic DNA. The original methods were these. The number of nucleated cells in each sample was estimated by amplification of reference gene primers within the assay. To quantify the absolute abundance of each unique TCRbeta CDR3 rearrangement, sequence reads were collapsed and filtered. Productive Simpson clonality was computed per sample as the square root of Simpson's diversity index over productive rearrangements. TCRdb holds this immuneACCESS table with in-frame rearrangements only. Some clones are missing; in checked studies, unresolved V genes explain under half, and the rest has no known cause. V and J calls and clone size are copied from that table; D and trimming were computed from the DNA. This sample lists roughly 120,000 clones; roughly 84% were detected once. In total, the top ten clones hold about 7% of the sample.

Each collaborating institution followed its own protocols to collect whole blood in K2EDTA tubes. For TCRbeta analysis, collaborator samples were shipped as frozen whole blood, as isolated PBMCs, or as DNA extracted from either sample type. This sequence originates from a woman between 50 and 59 years old with acute or convalescent COVID-19. Material: peripheral blood. The sequence is built from TRBV20-1 and TRBJ1-1, and 8 junction bases match TRBD1. The DNA reads as follows: TGCAGTGCTAAGGACAGGGCGGCAGCTTTCTTT. This is translated as CSAKDRAAAFF.